The source of this T cell receptor beta chain is a study of OX40 agonist ivuxolimab in advanced cancers. The V end was cut by 2 bases, the J end by 5 bases, with 9 bases between. In germline, CDR1 is MNHNY, CDR2 SVGAGI (reference sequence). The CDR3 is 13 residues long. TCRdb's table, derived via immunoSEQ multiplex PCR, lists solely in-frame clones and lacks some. Counted here are approximately 70,000 clones, 88% occurring once; the ten biggest clones make up around 0.56%. The sequence was collected from an adult with an advanced solid tumor such as melanoma, head and neck, liver or kidney cancer. The specimen was CD4+ or CD8+ T cells sorted from blood, collected in a trial of the OX40 agonist ivuxolimab. V is TRBV6-6 and J is TRBJ1-2; weak D call: TRBD1 (6 bases). CDR3 sequence reads: CASSYGRGYGYTF. The CDR3 coding sequence is TGTGCCAGCAGTTACGGCAGGGGATATGGCTACACCTTC.